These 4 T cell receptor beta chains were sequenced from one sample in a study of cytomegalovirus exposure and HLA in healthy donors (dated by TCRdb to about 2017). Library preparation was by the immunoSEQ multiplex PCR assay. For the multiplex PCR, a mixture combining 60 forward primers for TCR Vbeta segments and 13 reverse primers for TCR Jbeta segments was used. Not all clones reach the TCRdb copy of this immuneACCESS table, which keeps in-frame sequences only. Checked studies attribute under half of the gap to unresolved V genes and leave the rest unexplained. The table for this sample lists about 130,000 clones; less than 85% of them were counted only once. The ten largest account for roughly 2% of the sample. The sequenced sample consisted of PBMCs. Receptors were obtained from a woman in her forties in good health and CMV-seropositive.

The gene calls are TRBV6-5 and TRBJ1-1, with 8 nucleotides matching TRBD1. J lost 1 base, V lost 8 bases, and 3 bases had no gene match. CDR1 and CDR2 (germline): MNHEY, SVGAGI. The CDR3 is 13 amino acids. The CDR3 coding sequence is TGTGCCAGCCGGACAGGGACGAACACTGAAGCTTTCTTT. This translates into CASRTGTNTEAFF.

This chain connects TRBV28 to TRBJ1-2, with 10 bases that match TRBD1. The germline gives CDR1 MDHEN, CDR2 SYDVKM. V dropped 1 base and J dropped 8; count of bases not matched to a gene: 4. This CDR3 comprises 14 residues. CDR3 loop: CASSLSGTGVGYTF. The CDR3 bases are TGTGCCAGCAGTTTATCTGGGACAGGGGTCGGCTACACCTTC.

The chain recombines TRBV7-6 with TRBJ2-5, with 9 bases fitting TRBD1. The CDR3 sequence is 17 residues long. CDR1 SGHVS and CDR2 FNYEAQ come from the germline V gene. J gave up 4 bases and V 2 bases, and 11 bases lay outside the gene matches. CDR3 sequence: CASSLPWGQGGRETQYF. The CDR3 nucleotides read TGTGCCAGCAGCTTACCGTGGGGACAGGGAGGGAGAGAGACCCAGTACTTC.

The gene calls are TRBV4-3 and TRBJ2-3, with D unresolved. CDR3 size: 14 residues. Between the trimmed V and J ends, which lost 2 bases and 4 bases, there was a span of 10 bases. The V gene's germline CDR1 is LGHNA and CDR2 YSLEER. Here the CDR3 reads CASSQLSPADTQYF. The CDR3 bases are TGCGCCAGCAGCCAATTAAGCCCCGCAGATACGCAGTATTTT.